This T cell receptor beta chain was obtained from a study of early T cells in non-severe SARS-CoV-2 infection. Overall study: Bulk RNA isolated from unsorted whole blood underwent sequencing; chains were not paired. Study findings and constraints: VDJdb matching favored anti-spike CD8 responses, missing private and CD4 specificities.

This CDR3 has 14 amino acids. Germline CDR1 reads SGHRS; CDR2 reads YFSETQ. Trimming cost V 0 bases and J 2 bases, with 9 bases left between them. In this sample, this clonotype turned up many times. What it recognizes is unknown. The library protocol tagged individual cDNA molecules with unique molecular identifiers. MiXCR, applied by TCRdb to the 5' RACE reads, yields one record per CDR3 protein. The sample shows around 80,000 distinct CDR3 sequences, roughly 13% of them seen only once. The rearrangement joins TRBV5-1 to TRBJ2-7, with no clear D. Material for sequencing was whole blood. This TCR was sampled from an adult who was a healthcare worker with PCR-confirmed SARS-CoV-2 infection or an uninfected control (not recorded which). The CDR3 DNA follows: TGCGCCAGCAGCTTGGAGGGCCCAGCCTACGAGCAGTACTTC. It yields the protein CASSLEGPAYEQYF.